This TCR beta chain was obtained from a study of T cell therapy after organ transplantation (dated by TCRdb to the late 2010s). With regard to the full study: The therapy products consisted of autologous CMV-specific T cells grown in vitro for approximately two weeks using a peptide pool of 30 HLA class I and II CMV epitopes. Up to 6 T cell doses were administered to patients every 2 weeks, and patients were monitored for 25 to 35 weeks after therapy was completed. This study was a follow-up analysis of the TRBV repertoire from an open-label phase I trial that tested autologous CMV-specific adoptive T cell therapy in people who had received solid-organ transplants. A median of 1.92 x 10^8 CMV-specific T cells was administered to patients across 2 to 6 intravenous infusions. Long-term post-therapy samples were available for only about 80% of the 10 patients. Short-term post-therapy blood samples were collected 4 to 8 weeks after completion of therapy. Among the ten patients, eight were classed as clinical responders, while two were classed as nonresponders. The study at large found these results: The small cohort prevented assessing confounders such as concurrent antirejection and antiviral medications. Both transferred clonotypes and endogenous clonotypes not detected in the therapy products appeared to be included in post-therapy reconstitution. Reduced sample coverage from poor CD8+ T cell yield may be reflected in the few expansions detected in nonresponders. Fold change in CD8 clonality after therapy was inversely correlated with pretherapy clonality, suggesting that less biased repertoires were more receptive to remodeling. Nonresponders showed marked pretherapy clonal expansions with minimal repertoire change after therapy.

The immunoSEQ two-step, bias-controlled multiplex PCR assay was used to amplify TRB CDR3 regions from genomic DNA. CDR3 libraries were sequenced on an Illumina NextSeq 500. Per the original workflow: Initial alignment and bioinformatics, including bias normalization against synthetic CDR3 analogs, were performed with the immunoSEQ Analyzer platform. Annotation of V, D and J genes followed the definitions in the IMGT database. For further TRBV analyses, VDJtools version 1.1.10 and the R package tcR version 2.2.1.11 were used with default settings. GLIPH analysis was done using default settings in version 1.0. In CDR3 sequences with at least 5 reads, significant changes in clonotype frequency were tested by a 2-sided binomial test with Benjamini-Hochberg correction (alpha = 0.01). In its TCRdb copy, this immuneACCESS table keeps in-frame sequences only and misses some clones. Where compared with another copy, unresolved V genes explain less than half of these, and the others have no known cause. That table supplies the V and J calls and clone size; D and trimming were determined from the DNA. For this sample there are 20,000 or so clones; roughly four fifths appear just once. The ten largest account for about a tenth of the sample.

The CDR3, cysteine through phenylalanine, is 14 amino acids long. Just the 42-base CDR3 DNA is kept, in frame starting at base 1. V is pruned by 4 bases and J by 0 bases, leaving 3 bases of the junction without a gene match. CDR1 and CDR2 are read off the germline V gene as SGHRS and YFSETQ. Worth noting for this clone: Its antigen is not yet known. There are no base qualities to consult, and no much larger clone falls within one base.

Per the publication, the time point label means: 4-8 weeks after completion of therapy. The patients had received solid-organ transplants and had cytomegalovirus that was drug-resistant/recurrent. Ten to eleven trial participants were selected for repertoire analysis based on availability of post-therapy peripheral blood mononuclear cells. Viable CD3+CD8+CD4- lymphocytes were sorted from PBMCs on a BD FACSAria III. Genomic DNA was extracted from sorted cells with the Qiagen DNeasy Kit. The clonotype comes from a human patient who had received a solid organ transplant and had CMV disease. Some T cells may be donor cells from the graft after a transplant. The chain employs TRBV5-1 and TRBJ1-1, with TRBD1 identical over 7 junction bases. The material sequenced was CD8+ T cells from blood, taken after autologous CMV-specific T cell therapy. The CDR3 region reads CASSGGQLNTEAFF. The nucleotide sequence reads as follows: TGCGCCAGCAGCGGGGGACAGTTGAACACTGAAGCTTTCTTT.